This T cell receptor (beta chain) is from a study of beta chain features in type 1 diabetes. Study details: Patients did not differ from healthy donors in age, gender or cell yield. Study observations and caveats: TCRB CDR3s from Type 1 diabetes patients were moderately but significantly shorter in all four CD4+ subsets. Equally in patients and controls, shorter templates might have been favored by PCR.

Using CD45RO/CCR7/CD25/CD127/CD95/CD27, CD4+ naive, central memory, regulatory and stem cell-like memory cells were sorted. Expressed TCRB transcripts were sequenced, since all the RNA that had been isolated was reverse transcribed. Deep immunoSEQ sequencing covered naive, central memory and regulatory T cell samples. The protocol was immunoSEQ multiplex PCR, while the TCRdb copy is restricted to in-frame clones and leaves out a portion. The profile shows hundreds of thousands of clones, about a tenth of them singletons. This clone was picked up a small number of times. Its antigen is unidentified. This CDR3 is 13 amino acids long. Trimming took off 1 base at V and 1 base at J, with 4 bases between the two ends. Germline-derived CDR1 and CDR2 are LGHNA and YSLEER.

This clonotype was obtained from a man aged 25 to 45 with type 1 diabetes. Material for sequencing was central memory CD4+ T cells from blood. The chain couples TRBV4-3 to TRBJ2-5; D remains unclear. In DNA, the CDR3 is TGCGCCAGCAGCCAAGGCCCCCAAGAGACCCAGTACTTC. Amino acids: CASSQGPQETQYF.